The sequence of this TCR beta chain was determined in a study of cytomegalovirus exposure and HLA in healthy donors. Comment on this clone: What it binds is not known.

With 60 Vbeta and 13 Jbeta primers, the PCR was carried out. Method: immunoSEQ multiplex PCR; TCRdb's copy keeps in-frame clones and lacks some. The table lists some 130,000 clones. General observations from the study: Most observed TCR sequences were rare, whereas some public TCRs were detected in many donors. The study labeled 164 TCR beta chains cytomegalovirus-associated. Across donors, sequencing depth was assumed by presence/absence analyses to be roughly uniform.

The receptor was isolated from a man between 18 and 29 years old in good health and CMV-seronegative. The sequencing input was PBMCs.

Written as DNA, the CDR3 is TGTGCCAGCAGACTACAGGGTAATCAGCCCCAGCATTTT. Encoded protein: CASRLQGNQPQHF. This chain uses TRBV6-1 with TRBJ1-5; maybe TRBD1 (6 bases). V was cut by 6 bases and J by 4 bases, with 10 bases left in between. Germline V lookup: CDR1 MNHNS, CDR2 SASEGT. This CDR3 comprises 13 residues.